This TCR beta chain appears in the sequencing data of a study of sequential checkpoint blockade in melanoma. Study details: After nivolumab or ipilimumab alone, around 24 patients had week-13 rebiopsies.

Described treatment: randomized to nivolumab then ipilimumab (arm A) or the reverse (arm B). Using immunoSEQ multiplex PCR, the repertoire was profiled, and TCRdb retains in-frame clones only, with some absent. The data contain 3,100 or so clones, over 25% of them singletons. This CDR3 comprises 13 residues. Germline-derived CDR1 and CDR2 are SGHTA and FQGNSA. V lost 5 bases and J 6 bases, leaving 13 bases between the germline ends. The chain couples TRBV7-2 to TRBJ1-1; D not certain. This clonotype originated in a human donor with melanoma. This sample comprised tumor tissue (inferred from file names), obtained from a patient given nivolumab and ipilimumab in sequence. The DNA for the CDR3 is TGTGCCAGCAGCCTCGAAGGCGGGGCTGAAGCTTTCTTT. This codes for CASSLEGGAEAFF.